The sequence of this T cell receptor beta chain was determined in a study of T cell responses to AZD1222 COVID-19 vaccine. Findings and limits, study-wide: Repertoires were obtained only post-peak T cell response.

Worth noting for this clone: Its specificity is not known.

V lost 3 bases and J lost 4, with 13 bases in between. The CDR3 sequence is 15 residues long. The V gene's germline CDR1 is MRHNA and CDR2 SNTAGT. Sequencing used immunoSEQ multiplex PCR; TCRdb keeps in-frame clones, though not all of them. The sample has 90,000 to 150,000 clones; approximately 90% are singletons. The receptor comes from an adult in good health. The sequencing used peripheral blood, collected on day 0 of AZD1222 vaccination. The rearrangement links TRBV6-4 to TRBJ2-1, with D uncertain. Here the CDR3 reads CASSETTGHYNEQFF. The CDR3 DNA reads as TGTGCCAGCAGTGAGACCACCGGCCATTACAATGAGCAGTTCTTC.